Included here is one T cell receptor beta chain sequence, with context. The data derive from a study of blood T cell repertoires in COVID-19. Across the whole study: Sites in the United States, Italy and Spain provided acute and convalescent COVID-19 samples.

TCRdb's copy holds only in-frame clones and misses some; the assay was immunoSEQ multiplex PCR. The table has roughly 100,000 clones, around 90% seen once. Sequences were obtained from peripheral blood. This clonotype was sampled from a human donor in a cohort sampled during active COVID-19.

The CDR3 nucleotides read TGTGCCAGCAGCCCCGCTAATATTCGGGACAGAATTGAGCAGTTCTTC. It encodes CASSPANIRDRIEQFF. V is TRBV5-6 and J is TRBJ2-1, with 7 bases matching TRBD1. This CDR3 contains 16 residues. With 4 bases clipped from V and 9 bases from J, the junction kept 16 bases outside the gene matches. Germline-derived CDR1 and CDR2 are SGHDT and YYEEEE.